The TCR beta chain under discussion was sequenced for a study of blood T cells in healthy people across ages. V was shortened by 0 bases and J by 7 bases, with 4 bases between the two germline ends. The CDR3 has 12 residues. This clonotype was recorded a few times. A second PCR, run for roughly 6 to 11 cycles, used a sample-barcoded 5' primer plus a J-beta primer mix. TCRdb reanalysed the 5' RACE reads using MiXCR and keeps one entry per CDR3 protein. The table lists roughly 680,000 distinct CDR3 sequences, roughly 50% of them singletons. Material: blood. V is TRBV12-3 or TRBV12-4 and J is TRBJ1-5, with D hard to call. This TCR was recovered from a woman aged 55-75 years in good health. CDR3 loop: CASSLAGQPQHF. The CDR3 nucleotides read TGTGCCAGCAGTTTAGCGGGGCAGCCCCAGCATTTT.